Listed below are T cell receptor beta chains from one sample, sequenced in a study of CD8 T cells in Susac syndrome. Via MiXCR, TCRdb re-called the immunoSEQ multiplex PCR reads, giving one row per CDR3 protein. The sample lists some 180,000 distinct CDR3 sequences, just under 95% seen once, with over 0.08% in the top ten. Sequenced sample: CD4+ T cells from PBMCs. The receptors here all came from a human donor in good health. The CDR3 runs from the conserved cysteine through the conserved F or W. Each record gives: CDR3 length, V gene, D gene, J gene, CDR3 protein. The D gene is left open where the match is weak.

12	TRBV29-1	.	TRBJ1-1	CSVVGINTEAFF
19	TRBV3-1	TRBD2	TRBJ2-2	CASSQNSGRARMNTGELFF
13	TRBV29-1	.	TRBJ2-7	CSVGGGVSYEQYF
13	TRBV27	TRBD2	TRBJ2-1	CASSLQAGYEQFF
12	TRBV6-4	.	TRBJ2-1	CASSDFGGLQFF
14	TRBV4-3	.	TRBJ1-4	CASSQGGFNEKLFF
13	TRBV29-1	TRBD2	TRBJ2-7	CSVRTSGSYEQYF
13	TRBV18	.	TRBJ2-2	CASSPMATGELFF
16	TRBV13	.	TRBJ2-2	CASSFSGWGGTGELFF
14	TRBV20-1	.	TRBJ2-1	CSARDFSSYNEQFF
12	TRBV20-1	.	TRBJ1-5	CSARGSNQPQHF
13	TRBV29-1	.	TRBJ1-1	CSVKRGRNTEAFF
12	TRBV30	.	TRBJ2-1	CAWSVGVEEQFF
13	TRBV25-1	TRBD2	TRBJ2-1	CASLAGVGNEQFF
16	TRBV28	TRBD1	TRBJ1-1	CASSPRQGARSTEAFF
13	TRBV7-2	TRBD2	TRBJ2-7	CASSSLPEASGYF
17	TRBV6-5	TRBD1	TRBJ1-2	CASSNPGQGARSYGYTF
12	TRBV29-1	.	TRBJ2-3	CSVVPSTDTQYF
14	TRBV3-1	.	TRBJ2-5	CASSQGYGQETQYF
11	TRBV6-2/TRBV6-3	.	TRBJ2-3	CASSYLYTQYF
12	TRBV12-3/TRBV12-4	.	TRBJ2-7	CASSRELREQYF
15	TRBV11-2	TRBD1	TRBJ2-5	CASSSERTGQETQYF
12	TRBV7-9	.	TRBJ2-2	CASSPPAGELFF
14	TRBV30	.	TRBJ2-6	CAGAKSSGANVLTF
13	TRBV4-2	.	TRBJ2-5	CASSQDPLETQYF
14	TRBV5-1	TRBD1	TRBJ1-2	CASSLEDRGRGYTF
12	TRBV20-1	.	TRBJ1-1	CSAGEGNTEAFF
13	TRBV30	.	TRBJ2-1	CAWSPGSDNEQFF
14	TRBV30	.	TRBJ2-1	CAWSVVGNYNEQFF
13	TRBV27	TRBD1	TRBJ2-5	CASRDRLQETQYF
14	TRBV7-8	TRBD2	TRBJ2-5	CASSSIAGVETQYF
13	TRBV12-3/TRBV12-4	.	TRBJ2-7	CASSSRPSGEQYF
12	TRBV20-1	.	TRBJ1-5	CSAIGGNQPQHF
11	TRBV29-1	.	TRBJ2-1	CSARGTVGGFF
12	TRBV28	.	TRBJ1-2	CASSLGGRGYTF
12	TRBV7-6	.	TRBJ2-3	CASSLITDTQYF